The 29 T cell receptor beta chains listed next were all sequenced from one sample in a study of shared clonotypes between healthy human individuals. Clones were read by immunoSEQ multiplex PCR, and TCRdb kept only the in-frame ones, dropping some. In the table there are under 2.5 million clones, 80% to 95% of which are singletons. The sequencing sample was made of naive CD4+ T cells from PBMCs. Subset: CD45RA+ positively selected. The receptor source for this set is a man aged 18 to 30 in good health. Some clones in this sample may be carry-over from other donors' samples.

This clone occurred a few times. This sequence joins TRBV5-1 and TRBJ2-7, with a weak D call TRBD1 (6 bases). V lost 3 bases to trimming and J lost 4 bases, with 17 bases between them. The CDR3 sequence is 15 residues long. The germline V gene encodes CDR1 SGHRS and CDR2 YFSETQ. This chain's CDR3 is CASSWVVAGTYEQYF. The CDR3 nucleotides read TGCGCCAGCAGCTGGGTCGTGGCCGGGACATACGAGCAGTACTTC.

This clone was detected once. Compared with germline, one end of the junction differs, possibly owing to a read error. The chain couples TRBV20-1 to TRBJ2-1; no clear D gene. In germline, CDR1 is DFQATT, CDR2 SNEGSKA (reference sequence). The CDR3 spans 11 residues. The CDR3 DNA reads TGCAGCGCTAGTCTAGGCGATGAGCAGTTCTTC. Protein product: CSASLGDEQFF.

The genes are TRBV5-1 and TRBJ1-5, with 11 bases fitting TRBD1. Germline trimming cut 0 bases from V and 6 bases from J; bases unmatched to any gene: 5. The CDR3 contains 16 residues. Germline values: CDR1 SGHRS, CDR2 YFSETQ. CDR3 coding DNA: TGCGCCAGCAGCTTGGCGGGGACAGGGGGGAGTCAGCCCCAGCATTTT. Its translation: CASSLAGTGGSQPQHF.

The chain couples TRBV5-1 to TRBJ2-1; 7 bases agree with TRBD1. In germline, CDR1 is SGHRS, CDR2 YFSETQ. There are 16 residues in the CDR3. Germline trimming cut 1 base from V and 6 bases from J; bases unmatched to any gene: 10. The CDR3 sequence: CASSLFRDSTLNEQFF. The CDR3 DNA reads TGCGCCAGCAGCTTGTTCCGGGACAGCACCCTCAATGAGCAGTTCTTC.

Written as DNA, the CDR3 is TGTGCCAGCAGTTACTCACGGGGGAGTCGCGCTGAAGCTTTCTTT. Its protein product is CASSYSRGSRAEAFF. This chain uses TRBV6-5 with TRBJ1-1; maybe TRBD1 (5 bases). The CDR3 contains 15 residues. Looked up from germline, CDR1 is MNHEY and CDR2 is SVGAGI. V dropped 0 bases and J dropped 6 bases, with 14 bases sitting between them.

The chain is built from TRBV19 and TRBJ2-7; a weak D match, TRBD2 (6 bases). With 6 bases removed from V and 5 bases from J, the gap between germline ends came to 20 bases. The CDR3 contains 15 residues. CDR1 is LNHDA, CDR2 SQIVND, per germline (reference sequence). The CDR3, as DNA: TGTGCCAGTAGATCCGTCCCAGGAGGGCGGAACGAGCAGTACTTC. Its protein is CASRSVPGGRNEQYF.

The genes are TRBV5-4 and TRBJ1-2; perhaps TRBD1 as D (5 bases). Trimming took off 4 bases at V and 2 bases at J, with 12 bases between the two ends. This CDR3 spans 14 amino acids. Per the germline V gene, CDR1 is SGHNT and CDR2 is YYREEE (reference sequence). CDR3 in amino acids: CASSPAGQNYGYTF. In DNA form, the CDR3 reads TGTGCCAGCAGCCCCGCGGGGCAGAACTATGGCTACACCTTC. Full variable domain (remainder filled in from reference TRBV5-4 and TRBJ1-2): ETGVTQSPTHLIKTRGQQVTLRCSSQSGHNTVSWYQQALGQGPQFIFQYYREEENGRGNFPPRFSGLQFPNYSSELNVNALELDDSALYLCASSPAGQNYGYTFGSGTRLTVV.

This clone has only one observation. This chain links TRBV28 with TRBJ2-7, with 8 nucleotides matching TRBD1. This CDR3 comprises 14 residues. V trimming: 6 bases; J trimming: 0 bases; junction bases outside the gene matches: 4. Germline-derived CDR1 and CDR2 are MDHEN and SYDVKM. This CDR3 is CASRTGVPSYEQYF. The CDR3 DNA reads TGTGCCAGCAGGACAGGGGTACCCTCCTACGAGCAGTACTTC.

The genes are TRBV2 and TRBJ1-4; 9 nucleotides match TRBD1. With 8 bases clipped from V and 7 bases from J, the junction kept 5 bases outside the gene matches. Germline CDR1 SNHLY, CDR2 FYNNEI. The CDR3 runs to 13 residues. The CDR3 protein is CASRGQGFEKLFF. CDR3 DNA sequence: TGTGCCAGCCGAGGACAGGGGTTTGAAAAACTGTTTTTT.

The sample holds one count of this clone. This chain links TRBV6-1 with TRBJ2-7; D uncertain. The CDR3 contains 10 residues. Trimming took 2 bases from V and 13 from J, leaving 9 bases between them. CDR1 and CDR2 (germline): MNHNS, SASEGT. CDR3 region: CASSESPQYF. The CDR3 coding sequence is TGTGCCAGCAGTGAATCCCCCCAATACTTC.

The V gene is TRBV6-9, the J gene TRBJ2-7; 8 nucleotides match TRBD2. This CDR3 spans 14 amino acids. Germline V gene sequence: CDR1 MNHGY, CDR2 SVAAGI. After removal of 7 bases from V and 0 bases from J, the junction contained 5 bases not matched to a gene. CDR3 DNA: TGTGCCAGCACTCCGAGCGGGAGCTCCTACGAGCAGTACTTC. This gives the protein CASTPSGSSYEQYF.

In nucleotides, the CDR3 is TGTGCCAGCAGTCGCACGGGAGGGCGTGTACCCACAGATACGCAGTATTTT. It codes for CASSRTGGRVPTDTQYF. The J gene is TRBJ2-3, the V gene TRBV7-7, with 8 bases fitting TRBD2. V dropped 6 bases and J dropped 2; count of bases not matched to a gene: 13. The CDR3 is made up of 17 amino acids. CDR1 is SSHAT and CDR2 is FNYEAQ in the germline V gene (reference sequence). The full variable domain, in which reference TRBV7-7 and TRBJ2-3 provide the parts outside the CDR3, is GAGVSQSPRYKVTKRGQDVTLRCDPISSHATLYWYQQALGQGPEFLTYFNYEAQPDKSGLPSDRFSAERPEGSISTLTIQRTEQRDSAMYRCASSRTGGRVPTDTQYFGPGTRLTVL.

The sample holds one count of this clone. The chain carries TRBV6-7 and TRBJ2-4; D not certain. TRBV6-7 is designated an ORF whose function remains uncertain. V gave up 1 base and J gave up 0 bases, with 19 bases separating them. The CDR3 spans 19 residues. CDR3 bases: TGTGCCAGCAGTTACTTGTTGGCCCGTCTGGAGAAAGCCAAAAACATTCAGTACTTC. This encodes CASSYLLARLEKAKNIQYF.

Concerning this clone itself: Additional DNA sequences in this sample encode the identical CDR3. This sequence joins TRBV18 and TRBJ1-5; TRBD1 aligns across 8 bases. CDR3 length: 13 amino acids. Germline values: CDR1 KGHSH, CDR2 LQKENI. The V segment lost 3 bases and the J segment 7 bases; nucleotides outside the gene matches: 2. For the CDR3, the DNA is TGTGCCAGCTCACCTACAGGGGGACAGCCCCAGCATTTT. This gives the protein CASSPTGGQPQHF.

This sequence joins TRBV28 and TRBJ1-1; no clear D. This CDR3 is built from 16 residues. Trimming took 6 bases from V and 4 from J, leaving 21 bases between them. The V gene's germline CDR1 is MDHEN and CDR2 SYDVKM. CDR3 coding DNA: TGTGCCAGCAGCTCCCCCCGTGGAGGGAAGGGCACTGAAGCTTTCTTT. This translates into CASSSPRGGKGTEAFF.

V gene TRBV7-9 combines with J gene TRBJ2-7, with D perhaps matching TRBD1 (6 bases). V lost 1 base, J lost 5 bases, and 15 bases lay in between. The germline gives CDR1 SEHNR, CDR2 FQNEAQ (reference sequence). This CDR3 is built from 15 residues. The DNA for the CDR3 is TGTGCCAGCAGCTTAGGACAGGCCTCTAGGGACGAGCAGTACTTC. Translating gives CASSLGQASRDEQYF.

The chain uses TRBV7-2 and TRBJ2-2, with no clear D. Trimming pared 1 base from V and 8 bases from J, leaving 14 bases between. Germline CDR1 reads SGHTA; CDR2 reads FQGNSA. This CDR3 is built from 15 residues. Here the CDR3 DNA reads TGTGCCAGCAGCTTAGGGGTTTGGTTTACAGGGGAGCTGTTTTTT. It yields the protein CASSLGVWFTGELFF. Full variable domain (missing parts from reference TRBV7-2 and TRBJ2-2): GAGVSQSPSNKVTEKGKDVELRCDPISGHTALYWYRQSLGQGLEFLIYFQGNSAPDKSGLPSDRFSAERTGGSVSTLTIQRTQQEDSAVYLCASSLGVWFTGELFFGEGSRLTVL.

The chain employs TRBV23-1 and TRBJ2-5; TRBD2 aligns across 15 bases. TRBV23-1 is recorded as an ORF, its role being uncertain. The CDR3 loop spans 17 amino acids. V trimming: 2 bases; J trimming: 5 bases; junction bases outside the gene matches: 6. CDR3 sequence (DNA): TGCGCCAGCAGTCAAAGGACTAGCGGGAGGGGTCGGGAGACCCAGTACTTC. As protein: CASSQRTSGRGRETQYF.

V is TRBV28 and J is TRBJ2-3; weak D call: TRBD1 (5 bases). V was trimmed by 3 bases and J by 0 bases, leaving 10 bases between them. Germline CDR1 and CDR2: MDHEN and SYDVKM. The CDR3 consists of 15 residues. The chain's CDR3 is CASSLRQYSTDTQYF. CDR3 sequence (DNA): TGTGCCAGCAGTTTGAGACAGTACAGCACAGATACGCAGTATTTT. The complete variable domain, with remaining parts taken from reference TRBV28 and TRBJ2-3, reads DVKVTQSSRYLVKRTGEKVFLECVQDMDHENMFWYRQDPGLGLRLIYFSYDVKMKEKGDIPEGYSVSREKKERFSLILESASTNQTSMYLCASSLRQYSTDTQYFGPGTRLTVL.

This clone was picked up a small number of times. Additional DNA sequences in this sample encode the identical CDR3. The CDR3 coding sequence is TGCGCCAGCAGCTTGGAGGCGGGAGGGCCCTACGAGCAGTACTTC. This sequence encodes CASSLEAGGPYEQYF. The rearrangement joins TRBV5-1 to TRBJ2-7; 9 bases align to TRBD2. The CDR3 is 15 residues long. Per germline, CDR1 SGHRS and CDR2 YFSETQ. V lost 0 bases, J lost 2 bases, and 3 bases stayed unmatched.

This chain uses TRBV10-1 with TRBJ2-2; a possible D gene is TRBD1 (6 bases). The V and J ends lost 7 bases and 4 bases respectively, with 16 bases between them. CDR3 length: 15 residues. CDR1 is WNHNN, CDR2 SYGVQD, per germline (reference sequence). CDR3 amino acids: CASNFVTGPTGELFF. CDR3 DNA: TGCGCCAGCAATTTTGTAACAGGGCCCACCGGGGAGCTGTTTTTT.

The CDR3 bases are TGTGCCAGCAGCCAGTCTGGGACAGTATATGGCTACACCTTC. It specifies CASSQSGTVYGYTF. The chain couples TRBV14 to TRBJ1-2; the match to TRBD1 covers 7 bases. The CDR3 totals 14 residues. V lost 3 bases and J lost 5; bases outside the gene matches: 6. Germline lookup yields CDR1 SGHDN and CDR2 FVKESK.

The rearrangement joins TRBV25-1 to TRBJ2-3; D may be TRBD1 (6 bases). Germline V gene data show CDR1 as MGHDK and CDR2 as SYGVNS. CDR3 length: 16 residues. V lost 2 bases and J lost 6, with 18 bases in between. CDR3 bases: TGTGCCAGCAGTGAACAGGCGAACAGGGAGATTGATACGCAGTATTTT. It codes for CASSEQANREIDTQYF. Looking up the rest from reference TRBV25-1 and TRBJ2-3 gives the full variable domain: EADIYQTPRYLVIGTGKKITLECSQTMGHDKMYWYQQDPGMELHLIHYSYGVNSTEKGDLSSESTVSRIRTEHFPLTLESARPSHTSQYLCASSEQANREIDTQYFGPGTRLTVL.

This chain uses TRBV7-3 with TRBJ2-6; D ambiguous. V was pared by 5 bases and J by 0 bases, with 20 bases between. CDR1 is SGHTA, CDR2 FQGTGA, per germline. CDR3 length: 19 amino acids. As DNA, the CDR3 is TGTGCCAGCAGCCTGCGGACGGATCCCGCCGACTCTGGGGCCAACGTCCTGACTTTC. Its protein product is CASSLRTDPADSGANVLTF.

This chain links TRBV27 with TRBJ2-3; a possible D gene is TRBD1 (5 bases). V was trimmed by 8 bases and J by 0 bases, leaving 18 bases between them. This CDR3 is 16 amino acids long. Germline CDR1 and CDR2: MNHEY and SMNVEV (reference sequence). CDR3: CASSGLQAASTDTQYF. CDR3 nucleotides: TGTGCCAGCTCCGGGTTACAGGCAGCTAGCACAGATACGCAGTATTTT.

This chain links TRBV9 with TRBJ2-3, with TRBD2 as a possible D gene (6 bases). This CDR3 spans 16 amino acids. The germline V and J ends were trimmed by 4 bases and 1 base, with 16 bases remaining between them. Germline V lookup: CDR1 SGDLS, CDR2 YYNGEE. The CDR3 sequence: CASSSPGTGGTDTQYF. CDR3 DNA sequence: TGTGCCAGCAGCTCCCCCGGGACTGGGGGCACAGATACGCAGTATTTT.

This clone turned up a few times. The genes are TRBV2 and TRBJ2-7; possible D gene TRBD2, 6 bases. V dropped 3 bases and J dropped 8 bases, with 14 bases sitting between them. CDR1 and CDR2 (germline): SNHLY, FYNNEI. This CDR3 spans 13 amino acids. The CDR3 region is CASSEEGRAQQYF. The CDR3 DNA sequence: TGTGCCAGCAGTGAGGAGGGACGGGCCCAGCAGTACTTC.

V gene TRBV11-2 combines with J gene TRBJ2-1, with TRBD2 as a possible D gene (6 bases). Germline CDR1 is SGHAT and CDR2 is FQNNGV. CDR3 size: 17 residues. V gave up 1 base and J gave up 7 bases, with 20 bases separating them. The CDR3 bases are TGTGCCAGCAGCTTAGTTCGGGGGTGGGCTAGTCGAAATGAGCAGTTCTTC. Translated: CASSLVRGWASRNEQFF.

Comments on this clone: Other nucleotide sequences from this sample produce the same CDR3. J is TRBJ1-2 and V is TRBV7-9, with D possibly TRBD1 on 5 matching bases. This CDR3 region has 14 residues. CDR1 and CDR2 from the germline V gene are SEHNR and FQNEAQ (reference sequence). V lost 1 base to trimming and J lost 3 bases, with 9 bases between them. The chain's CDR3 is CASSLDGGDYGYTF. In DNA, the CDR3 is TGTGCCAGCAGCTTAGATGGGGGGGACTATGGCTACACCTTC.